This T cell receptor (beta chain) was captured by sequencing in a study of T cell clones after liver transplantation. CDR3 length: 17 residues. The germline V gene encodes CDR1 SEHNR and CDR2 FQNEAQ (reference sequence). V lost 5 bases and J lost 0, with 18 bases in between. Profiled with immunoSEQ multiplex PCR; TCRdb holds only in-frame clones, not every one. The table records roughly 120,000 clones, 75% to 95% of them present only once. The V call is TRBV7-9, the J call TRBJ2-3; a possible D gene is TRBD2 (5 bases). The sample was CD4+ T cells from blood, taken 12 months after liver transplant. The TCR was taken from a human patient who received a liver transplant. Some T cells may be provided by the graft donor. The CDR3: CASSKAKRTSSTDTQYF. CDR3 nucleotide sequence: TGTGCCAGCAGCAAAGCAAAGCGTACTAGTAGCACAGATACGCAGTATTTT.